This TCR beta chain is drawn from a study of T cells in Graves' hyperthyroidism and ophthalmopathy. General observations from the study: Most clonotypes that expanded in the thyroid above 0.001 also showed up in blood.

Worth noting for this clonotype: What it binds is unknown.

Trimming shortened V by 7 bases and J by 6 bases, and 22 bases separated the two germline ends. CDR1 and CDR2 from the germline V gene are SGHTA and FQGNSA. This CDR3 has 16 residues. Amplification of TCR beta CDR3 regions used RNA as the template. First-round RT-PCR targeting the TCR CDR3 was performed with the HTBI primer set. TCRdb used MiXCR to reprocess the multiplex PCR reads, holding one entry per CDR3 protein. The profile shows 800,000 or so distinct CDR3 sequences, around 38% of them singletons. The chain couples TRBV7-2 to TRBJ1-5; TRBD1 is a possible D gene (6 bases). This receptor was obtained from a man between 18 and 35 years old with Graves' hyperthyroidism. Sequencing input: blood. CDR3 in amino acids: CASTKGDGGLVQPQHF. CDR3 sequence (DNA): TGTGCCAGCACCAAAGGGGACGGGGGGCTGGTTCAGCCCCAGCATTTT.